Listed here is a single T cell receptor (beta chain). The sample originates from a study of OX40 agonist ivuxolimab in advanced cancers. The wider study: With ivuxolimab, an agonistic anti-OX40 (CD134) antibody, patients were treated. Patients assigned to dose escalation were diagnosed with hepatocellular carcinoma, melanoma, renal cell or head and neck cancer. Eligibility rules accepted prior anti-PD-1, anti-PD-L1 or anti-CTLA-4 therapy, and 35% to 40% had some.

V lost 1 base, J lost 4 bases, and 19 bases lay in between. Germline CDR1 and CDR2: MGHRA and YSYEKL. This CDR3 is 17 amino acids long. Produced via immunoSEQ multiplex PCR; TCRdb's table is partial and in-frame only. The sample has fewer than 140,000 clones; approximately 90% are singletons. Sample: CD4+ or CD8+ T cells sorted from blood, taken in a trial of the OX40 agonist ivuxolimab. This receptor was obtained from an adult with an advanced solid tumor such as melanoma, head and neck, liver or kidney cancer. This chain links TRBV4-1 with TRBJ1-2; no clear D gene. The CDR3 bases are TGCGCCAGCAGCCAAGTAGTTCCAGTGGGGAGAGGCTATGGCTACACCTTC. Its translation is CASSQVVPVGRGYGYTF.